Below, one TCR beta chain is given with its context. The data were taken from a study of blood T cell repertoires in COVID-19. Study-wide context: PBMCs, B-cell-depleted T cells, or T cells were the source of the cDNA or gDNA that made up the material.

Sequencing was performed with immunoSEQ multiplex PCR; in TCRdb, only in-frame clones are kept and a portion is missing. The sample shows approximately 300,000 clones, roughly 91% of them seen only once. Germline CDR1 SQVTM, CDR2 ANQGSEA. The CDR3 runs 13 residues. V was pared by 8 bases and J by 0 bases, with 11 bases between. Sequencing used peripheral blood. The V gene is TRBV29-1, the J gene TRBJ2-1; no definite D call. This clonotype originated in a man aged 25 to 40 with acute or convalescent COVID-19. The CDR3 loop reads CSSRSSSYNEQFF. The CDR3 bases are TGCAGCTCCCGGTCGAGCTCCTACAATGAGCAGTTCTTC.